This T cell receptor beta chain came from a study of T-cell reconstitution after alpha-beta-depleted transplantation in children. General study findings and limits: It was reported that alpha-beta T cells came from several hundred expanded graft clones (about two months after transplant). Fresh T-cell production supplied most of the T-cell counts and diversity seen one year after transplant.

The germline CDR1 and CDR2 sequences are LGHNA and YNFKEQ. This CDR3 is built from 13 residues. V dropped 0 bases and J dropped 9 bases, with 11 bases sitting between them. This clonotype showed up just once. No antigen is known for it. A TCRbeta library incorporating unique molecular identifiers was prepared. MiXCR, run by TCRdb on the PCR reads, gives a single entry per CDR3 protein. The data contain about 580,000 distinct CDR3 sequences, 25% to 30% of them singletons. This chain uses TRBV4-2 with TRBJ2-5; either TRBD1 or TRBD2 may supply D (5 bases each). The sequenced sample was PBMCs, obtained before TCRalphabeta/CD19-depleted stem cell transplant. The origin of this receptor is a boy under three years old with Wiskott-Aldrich syndrome, due to receive a stem cell transplant. Here the CDR3 reads CASSQEGVEAQYF. DNA of the CDR3: TGTGCCAGCAGCCAAGAAGGGGTGGAGGCCCAGTACTTC.